This record looks at one TCR beta chain sequence and its context. Antigen unknown. This record belongs to a study of shared clonotypes between healthy human individuals. This CDR3 has 14 residues. The germline gives CDR1 SNHLY, CDR2 FYNNEI. V lost 7 bases to trimming and J lost 9 bases, with 22 bases between them. Study-wide results and caveats: What rarefaction showed was incomplete sorted-subset sequencing despite large depth. The naive CD4 repertoires of a handful of donors were compared, and around 5% of clonotypes were shared.

Using approximately 200 ng DNA, approximately 30,000 T cell genomes, the sorted-subset replicate PCRs were run. Original data processing: Quality scores were absent from the junction-only immunoSEQ sequences, so filtering differed. The table came from immunoSEQ multiplex PCR; TCRdb's copy has only in-frame clones and leaves some out. The DNA gave D and trimming, while V, J and clone size come from that table. The sample holds some 320,000 clones; roughly 84% are singletons and the top ten take about a sixth. The chain employs TRBV2 and TRBJ2-7; D tentatively reads TRBD1 or TRBD2 (6 bases each). This clonotype was sampled from a man aged 18 to 29 in good health. The specimen was memory CD8+ T cells sorted from blood. This sample's subset: CD45RO+ cells pooled with CCR7-negative TemRA cells. CDR3 bases: TGTGCCAGCATCGGCGGGACGACAGGCAGGGGGCAGTACTTC. Translation: CASIGGTTGRGQYF.